Given below is one T cell receptor (beta chain) in context. Its matching antigen is unknown. This entry belongs to a study of beta chain features in type 1 diabetes. Notes on the study in general: For Type 1 diabetes patients, all four CD4+ subsets carried TCRB CDR3s that were moderately but significantly shorter.

The CDR3 runs 14 residues. V dropped 4 bases and J dropped 1 base, with 9 bases sitting between them. Germline values: CDR1 SGHRS, CDR2 YFSETQ. Expressed TCRB transcripts were sequenced, since all the RNA that had been isolated was reverse transcribed. Assay used: immunoSEQ multiplex PCR; TCRdb lists only in-frame clones, some missing. The sample has hundreds of thousands of clones, roughly 15% seen once. The V and J genes are TRBV5-1 and TRBJ2-4, with D tentatively TRBD2 (5 bases). This TCR came from a man between 18 and 29 years old in good health. Sequencing was done on a sample of naive CD4+ T cells from blood. CDR3 amino acids: CASSRGEAKNIQYF. CDR3 in DNA: TGCGCCAGCAGCCGGGGTGAGGCCAAAAACATTCAGTACTTC.